These 13 T cell receptor beta chains came from one sample sequenced in a study of T cell repertoires in cytomegalovirus infection. TCRdb passed the reads through MiXCR, listing each CDR3 protein once. Of under 300,000 distinct CDR3 sequences listed, 15% to 20% are singletons. Sequenced material: CD8+ T cells from PBMCs. The source is a human donor in good health (CMV status not recorded). Some clones in this sample may be carry-over from other donors' samples.

The chain employs TRBV5-1 and TRBJ1-2; no definite D call. Deletions cut 1 base from V and 1 base from J, with 14 bases between. The CDR3 consists of 16 residues. Germline CDR1 SGHRS, CDR2 YFSETQ. This chain's CDR3 is CASSLFGSGLNYGYTF. In DNA form, the CDR3 reads TGCGCCAGCAGCTTGTTTGGGTCAGGCCTTAACTATGGCTACACCTTC.

The chain links TRBV9 to TRBJ2-3; D is unresolved. This CDR3 is 14 amino acids long. Trimming removed 2 bases at V and 3 bases at J, with 10 bases between. Germline loops: CDR1 SGDLS, CDR2 YYNGEE. CDR3 residues: CASSVLAVTDTQYF. The CDR3 DNA is TGTGCCAGCAGCGTCCTTGCGGTTACAGATACGCAGTATTTT.

The chain employs TRBV20-1 and TRBJ2-2; D is undetermined. Per the germline V gene, CDR1 is DFQATT and CDR2 is SNEGSKA (reference sequence). This CDR3 contains 12 residues. Trimming removed 6 bases from V and 8 bases from J, with 13 bases in between. The CDR3 DNA reads TGCAGTGCCGTCTCTGCCCGGGGGGAGCTGTTTTTT. Its translation: CSAVSARGELFF.

This clonotype was observed a handful of times. The gene calls are TRBV28 and TRBJ1-6; 9 nucleotides align to TRBD1. Germline CDR1 is MDHEN and CDR2 is SYDVKM. V trimming: 4 bases; J trimming: 0 bases; junction bases outside the gene matches: 7. The CDR3 contains 18 residues. The DNA of the CDR3 is TGTGCCAGCAGTTCGGACAGGGGTGAAATCTCCTATAATTCACCCCTCCACTTT. This encodes CASSSDRGEISYNSPLHF.

This sequence joins TRBV5-8 and TRBJ1-1, with D tentatively TRBD1 (5 bases). V gave up 3 bases and J gave up 0 bases, with 18 bases separating them. The CDR3 is made up of 17 amino acids. Germline assignment: CDR1 SGHTS and CDR2 YDEGEE. DNA for the CDR3: TGTGCCAGCAGCTCACCAACACTGACAGACATGAACACTGAAGCTTTCTTT. This sequence encodes CASSSPTLTDMNTEAFF.

This clonotype was seen only a few times. The CDR3 here is CASSLIEGVETQYF. Here the CDR3 DNA reads TGTGCCAGCAGTTTAATTGAAGGGGTGGAGACCCAGTACTTC. The chain uses TRBV28 and TRBJ2-5; D is possibly TRBD1 (5 bases). This CDR3 has 14 amino acids. CDR1 and CDR2 from the germline V gene are MDHEN and SYDVKM. V dropped 2 bases and J dropped 5 bases, with 12 bases sitting between them.

This clonotype was counted ten times or more. The chain carries TRBV12-3 or TRBV12-4 and TRBJ2-1; TRBD1 might be the D (5 bases). V gave up 4 bases and J gave up 11 bases, with 18 bases separating them. The CDR3 runs 14 residues. Here the CDR3 reads CASSSLQAGVQQFF. As DNA, the CDR3 is TGTGCCAGCAGTTCACTACAGGCTGGCGTTCAGCAGTTCTTC.

Comments on this clonotype: A single base separates this from a much larger clone, so it may be a read error. V gene TRBV12-3 or TRBV12-4 combines with J gene TRBJ1-2; D is unresolved. This CDR3 region has 15 residues. The V gene lost 10 bases and the J gene lost 2 bases, with 20 bases spanning the gap. The CDR3 loop is CANSRDMKRNYGYTF. DNA for the CDR3: TGTGCCAACAGCCGCGACATGAAAAGGAACTATGGCTACACCTTC.

This clonotype was picked up one time. One base away lies a much larger clone, so this may be a sequencing read error. The CDR3 is CASSERPGTHGDEQFF. CDR3 coding DNA: TGTGCCAGCAGTGAACGACCCGGGACGCATGGGGATGAGCAGTTCTTC. The chain links TRBV6-5 to TRBJ2-1; the D call may be TRBD1 or TRBD2 (5 bases each). The CDR3 loop spans 16 amino acids. In germline, CDR1 is MNHEY, CDR2 SVGAGI. The V gene lost 5 bases and the J gene lost 8 bases, with 22 bases spanning the gap.

There are many counts of this clonotype. This rearrangement joins TRBV9 to TRBJ2-7; D is ambiguous. Germline CDR1 reads SGDLS; CDR2 reads YYNGEE. The CDR3 has 15 amino acids. The V and J ends lost 0 bases and 4 bases respectively, with 14 bases between them. The CDR3 region is CASSVEADGTYEQYF. CDR3 coding DNA: TGTGCCAGCAGCGTAGAGGCGGACGGAACTTACGAGCAGTACTTC.

This clonotype was seen many times. The chain is built from TRBV7-6 and TRBJ2-3; tentatively, D is TRBD1 or TRBD2 (5 bases each). Germline CDR1 reads SGHVS; CDR2 reads FNYEAQ. V was shortened by 4 bases and J by 4 bases, with 12 bases between the two germline ends. The CDR3 covers 14 residues. CDR3 DNA sequence: TGTGCCAGCAGCTGGGACGGCGGGCCAGATACGCAGTATTTT. This gives the protein CASSWDGGPDTQYF.

The chain uses TRBV7-6 and TRBJ2-1; no firm D call. V lost 4 bases and J lost 8, with 9 bases in between. Looked up from germline, CDR1 is SGHVS and CDR2 is FNYEAQ. This CDR3 comprises 12 residues. The chain's CDR3 is CASSYHPDEQFF. CDR3 DNA sequence: TGTGCCAGCAGCTATCACCCGGATGAGCAGTTCTTC.

Many counts were recorded for this clonotype. The rearrangement joins TRBV29-1 to TRBJ2-3, with 11 bases matching TRBD1. The V and J ends lost 6 bases and 5 bases, in that order; junction bases with no gene match: 7. The CDR3 extends over 14 amino acids. The germline V gene encodes CDR1 SQVTM and CDR2 ANQGSEA. Here the CDR3 DNA reads TGCAGCGTGGGCCGGGACAGGGGGGGAGATACGCAGTATTTT. Amino acid sequence: CSVGRDRGGDTQYF.